This entry concerns a single T cell receptor (beta chain). This clonotype has only a few counts. Its antigen is currently not known. Within one base of it there is no much larger clone, and no base qualities were kept. This entry comes from a study of patients and donors after allogeneic stem cell transplantation (dated by TCRdb to 2018 to 2021). CDR1 and CDR2 are drawn from the germline V gene: KGHSH, LQKENI. Including cysteine and phenylalanine, the CDR3 has 14 amino acids. Left in the record is the CDR3 DNA by itself, 42 bases read in frame from the first base. Trimming takes 2 bases off V and 4 bases off J; junction bases not matched to a gene: 3. Libraries were constructed by RT-PCR. The reads were generated on a NextSeq 550. TCRdb reran the public reads through fastp at Q25 and MiXCR, keeping productive beta chains. When rows share a CDR3 protein, they turn into one entry using the most common DNA and genes. This sample gives about a million distinct CDR3 sequences in total; roughly 18% of them show up just once. Around 6% of the sample rests with the top ten.

The chain links TRBV18 with TRBJ1-2, and 8 junction bases match TRBD1. This receptor was identified in a human donor who was either an allogeneic HSCT recipient or a stem cell or donor lymphocyte infusion donor (not recorded which). It is not recorded whose cells these are; they may come from a transplant donor. The sequenced sample was blood, either unsorted or a sorted T cell fraction (not recorded which). The DNA sequence is TGTGCCAGCTCACCAAGGACAGGGACCTATGGCTACACCTTC. This yields the protein CASSPRTGTYGYTF.